One and the same sample provided the 26 T cell receptor beta chains below, sequenced in a study of response to subunit inactivated influenza vaccine. MiXCR was run by TCRdb on the RT-PCR reads, yielding one entry per CDR3 protein. This table has just under 550,000 distinct CDR3 sequences, less than 25% appearing once. The data also belong to a second study, concerning T cells expressing NK-cell markers. From that paper: The authors made TCR beta cDNA libraries by 5'RACE template switching. This switching added a universal primer site and UMIs.

Sequencing used CD4+ T cells sorted from PBMCs, obtained roughly 12 days after vaccination. The receptors were sampled from a middle-aged man who received an inactivated influenza vaccine.

This clonotype was seen a few times. The chain couples TRBV19 to TRBJ2-1; 10 positions match TRBD2. The CDR3 sequence is 16 residues long. V shed 0 bases and J 12 bases; nucleotides not matched to a gene: 11. Germline lookup yields CDR1 LNHDA and CDR2 SQIVND (reference sequence). The CDR3 DNA reads TGTGCCAGTAGTATAGATCGGGCTAGCGGGAGAAGTCTGCAGTTCTTC. Residues: CASSIDRASGRSLQFF.

This chain uses TRBV6-2 or TRBV6-3 with TRBJ1-1, with 7 nucleotides matching TRBD1. Looked up from germline, CDR1 is MNHEY and CDR2 is SVGEGT. V lost 2 bases to trimming and J lost 3 bases; unmatched junction nucleotides: 12. The length of the CDR3 is 17 residues. CDR3 nucleotide sequence: TGTGCCAGCAGTTACATAGGACAGGTCTTTTCGGACACTGAAGCTTTCTTT. Amino acid sequence: CASSYIGQVFSDTEAFF.

The V gene is TRBV15, the J gene TRBJ2-5; no definite D call. CDR1 and CDR2 from the germline V gene are LNHNV and YYDKDF (reference sequence). The CDR3 is 14 amino acids. Trimming removed 0 bases at V and 1 base at J, with 6 bases between. The CDR3, as DNA: TGTGCCACCAGCAGAGATAGAGGCCAAGAGACCCAGTACTTC. Translated, it gives CATSRDRGQETQYF.

This clonotype was recorded many times. The chain couples TRBV12-3 or TRBV12-4 to TRBJ2-7; the match to TRBD1 covers 7 bases. Trimming took 6 bases from V and 3 from J; bases not matched to a gene: 8. CDR3 length: 14 amino acids. The chain's CDR3 is CASSLQGPSYEQYF. For the CDR3, the DNA is TGTGCCAGCAGCTTACAGGGGCCCAGCTACGAGCAGTACTTC.

The chain links TRBV4-3 to TRBJ1-3, with D possibly matching TRBD1 (5 bases). There are 15 residues in the CDR3. Trimming removed 1 base from V and 0 bases from J, with 7 bases in between. The germline V gene encodes CDR1 LGHNA and CDR2 YSLEER. The CDR3 region is CASSQGQYSGNTIYF. In DNA form, the CDR3 reads TGCGCCAGCAGCCAAGGACAGTACTCTGGAAACACCATATATTTT.

The chain combines TRBV24-1 with TRBJ1-6; TRBD1 aligns across 8 bases. V shed 4 bases, J shed 7 bases, and the junction held 2 bases outside the gene matches. Germline loops: CDR1 KGHDR, CDR2 SFDVKD. There are 14 residues in the CDR3. Here the CDR3 reads CATSDGQGNSPLHF. The CDR3 region has the DNA TGTGCCACCAGTGACGGACAGGGCAATTCACCCCTCCACTTT.

The chain couples TRBV5-1 to TRBJ2-2, with no clear D. Germline values: CDR1 SGHRS, CDR2 YFSETQ. Between the trimmed V and J ends, which lost 5 bases and 4 bases, there was a span of 15 bases. The CDR3 has 15 residues. The chain's CDR3 is CASSPRAQSTGELFF. The CDR3 DNA follows: TGCGCCAGCAGTCCAAGGGCGCAAAGCACCGGGGAGCTGTTTTTT.

V is TRBV28 and J is TRBJ1-5, with 7 nucleotides matching TRBD1. Trimming removed 8 bases from V and 4 bases from J; junction bases left unmatched: 8. The CDR3 consists of 14 residues. CDR1 and CDR2 (germline): MDHEN, SYDVKM. The CDR3: CASGPGTANQPQHF. CDR3 DNA: TGTGCCAGCGGCCCTGGGACAGCAAATCAGCCCCAGCATTTT.

This clonotype was observed once. J is TRBJ2-5 and V is TRBV20-1; 7 nucleotides line up with TRBD2. Unmatched junction bases numbered 9, after V lost 0 bases and J lost 5 bases. The CDR3 sequence is 15 residues long. Germline CDR1 DFQATT, CDR2 SNEGSKA (reference sequence). The CDR3 reads CSARDSSTSQETQYF. The DNA for the CDR3 is TGCAGTGCTAGAGATAGTTCGACTAGCCAGGAGACCCAGTACTTC.

This chain links TRBV4-2 with TRBJ2-1, with TRBD2 matching over 11 bases. Per germline, CDR1 LGHNA and CDR2 YNFKEQ. The CDR3 sequence is 16 residues long. V dropped 2 bases and J dropped 15; count of bases not matched to a gene: 15. The DNA of the CDR3 is TGTGCCAGCAGCCAACCCGGGGCTAGCGGGAGGTTCGCCCCGTTCTTC. This codes for CASSQPGASGRFAPFF.

The chain uses TRBV7-3 and TRBJ2-1, with 14 bases fitting TRBD2. The germline CDR1 and CDR2 sequences are SGHTA and FQGTGA. CDR3 length: 17 amino acids. The V segment lost 5 bases and the J segment 7 bases; nucleotides outside the gene matches: 10. CDR3 nucleotides: TGTGCCAGCAGCACAAGACCGGGACTAGCGGGAGCTAATGAGCAGTTCTTC. It specifies CASSTRPGLAGANEQFF.

This rearrangement joins TRBV20-1 to TRBJ2-5, with D maybe TRBD1 (6 bases). The CDR3 extends over 15 amino acids. The germline V and J ends were trimmed by 0 bases and 5 bases, with 16 bases remaining between them. Germline values: CDR1 DFQATT, CDR2 SNEGSKA (reference sequence). Written as DNA, the CDR3 is TGCAGTGCTAGAGACCCCAACACAGGGTTGGAGACCCAGTACTTC. Translated: CSARDPNTGLETQYF.

As for this clonotype: The CDR3 does not close with the conserved phenylalanine or tryptophan, likely indicating a read error. It is unclear where the CDR3 begins or ends on the DNA, so no DNA is shown, and the CDR3 is as TCRdb lists it. The chain couples TRBV5-1 to TRBJ1-1. The length of the CDR3 is 8 amino acids, counting both ends. Germline V gene sequence: CDR1 SGHRS, CDR2 YFSETQ. The CDR3 reads CASSLGWL.

The rearrangement links TRBV5-5 to TRBJ2-4; D may correspond to TRBD1 or TRBD2 (6 bases each). V was cut by 4 bases and J by 4 bases, with 12 bases left in between. The CDR3 has 14 residues. CDR1 SGHKS and CDR2 YYEKEE come from the germline V gene (reference sequence). CDR3 loop: CASSMGGLKNIQYF. For the CDR3, the DNA is TGTGCCAGCAGCATGGGGGGCCTAAAAAACATTCAGTACTTC.

This clonotype appeared a few times. The rearrangement uses TRBV7-2 and TRBJ1-6; 10 bases match TRBD1. J gave up 9 bases and V 10 bases, and 12 bases lay outside the gene matches. The CDR3 has 15 amino acids. Germline V gene sequence: CDR1 SGHTA, CDR2 FQGNSA. CDR3 bases: TGTGCCATCTCTAAGACAGGGGGCTGGAGTTCACCCCTCCACTTT. It translates to CAISKTGGWSSPLHF.

The J gene is TRBJ2-7, the V gene TRBV5-1; a weak D match, TRBD1 (6 bases). V was pared by 3 bases and J by 6 bases, with 13 bases between. Germline assignment: CDR1 SGHRS and CDR2 YFSETQ. This CDR3 region has 13 residues. CDR3 in DNA: TGCGCCAGCAGCTATACGGACAGATCCGAGCAGTACTTC. It encodes CASSYTDRSEQYF. Together with reference TRBV5-1 and TRBJ2-7, the CDR3 gives the full variable domain: KAGVTQTPRYLIKTRGQQVTLSCSPISGHRSVSWYQQTPGQGLQFLFEYFSETQRNKGNFPGRFSGRQFSNSRSEMNVSTLELGDSALYLCASSYTDRSEQYFGPGTRLTVT.

V gene TRBV12-3 or TRBV12-4 combines with J gene TRBJ2-2; no reliable D call. This CDR3 is 11 amino acids long. Trimming took off 6 bases at V and 5 bases at J, with 4 bases between the two ends. The CDR3 loop is CASRRTGELFF. In nucleotides, the CDR3 is TGTGCCAGCAGGAGGACCGGGGAGCTGTTTTTT.

Regarding this clonotype: A junction end diverges from the germline sequence, so it may reflect a read error. The chain links TRBV29-1 to TRBJ2-3, with D possibly being TRBD1 or TRBD2 (5 bases each). Germline loops: CDR1 SQVTM, CDR2 ANQGSEA. The CDR3 is made up of 11 amino acids. CDR3 in DNA: TGCACCGTCAACGATGGGGGTACGAAGTATTTT. Translated: CTVNDGGTKYF.

This clonotype was counted ten times or more. The genes are TRBV10-3 and TRBJ2-4; either TRBD1 or TRBD2 may fit D (5 bases each). This CDR3 contains 17 residues. V lost 3 bases and J 5 bases, leaving 20 bases between the germline ends. Germline assignment: CDR1 ENHRY and CDR2 SYGVKD. The CDR3 here is CAISELIAFSRENIQYF. CDR3 DNA sequence: TGTGCCATCAGTGAACTCATAGCGTTTTCCAGGGAAAACATTCAGTACTTC.

This clonotype was counted between two and nine times. V gene TRBV5-1 combines with J gene TRBJ2-1; D is unclear. Germline CDR1 reads SGHRS; CDR2 reads YFSETQ. The CDR3 has 14 amino acids. V gave up 4 bases and J gave up 3 bases, with 11 bases separating them. CDR3 nucleotides: TGCGCCAGCAGCATGGGCAGCCTCTACAATGAGCAGTTCTTC. The encoded protein is CASSMGSLYNEQFF.

The V call is TRBV25-1, the J call TRBJ1-1; 7 nucleotides line up with TRBD1. CDR3 length equals 15 residues. V was pared by 6 bases and J by 0 bases, with 7 bases of the junction left unmatched. Germline CDR1 reads MGHDK; CDR2 reads SYGVNS. The CDR3: CASRQAGGMNTEAFF. The CDR3 DNA sequence: TGTGCCAGCAGACAGGCAGGGGGGATGAACACTGAAGCTTTCTTT.

This clonotype was counted only a few times. CDR3 sequence reads: CATRPGQALYNEQFF. The CDR3 DNA reads as TGTGCCACCAGGCCGGGACAGGCCCTTTACAATGAGCAGTTCTTC. The J gene is TRBJ2-1, the V gene TRBV24-1; 8 bases agree with TRBD1. J lost 4 bases, V lost 7 bases, and 8 bases had no gene match. The length of the CDR3 is 15 residues. The germline CDR1 and CDR2 sequences are KGHDR and SFDVKD.

The J gene is TRBJ2-7, the V gene TRBV20-1; D is undetermined. The V gene lost 0 bases and the J gene lost 0 bases, with 12 bases spanning the gap. The CDR3 is 15 residues long. The germline CDR1 and CDR2 sequences are DFQATT and SNEGSKA (reference sequence). CDR3 in amino acids: CSARDSPRSSYEQYF. CDR3 nucleotides: TGCAGTGCTAGAGATAGCCCCCGGAGCTCCTACGAGCAGTACTTC.

V usage is TRBV29-1 and J usage is TRBJ1-1; no firm D call. Trimming pared 5 bases from V and 8 bases from J, leaving 15 bases between. The CDR3 runs 12 residues. The germline V gene encodes CDR1 SQVTM and CDR2 ANQGSEA. The CDR3 DNA follows: TGCAGCGTTAGAGATCCGGACGGGGAAGCTTTCTTT. It translates to CSVRDPDGEAFF.

The chain couples TRBV5-1 to TRBJ1-4, with D perhaps matching TRBD1 (5 bases). The CDR3 is made up of 18 amino acids. Germline CDR1 and CDR2: SGHRS and YFSETQ. V shed 1 base and J shed 3 bases, with 19 bases lying between them. CDR3 protein: CASSLNGGSFSANEKLFF. The DNA of the CDR3 is TGCGCCAGCAGCTTGAATGGGGGATCGTTTTCTGCTAATGAAAAACTGTTTTTT.

The chain couples TRBV20-1 to TRBJ2-5; 7 bases fit TRBD1. V was clipped by 5 bases and J by 5 bases; unmatched bases: 8. The CDR3 has 13 residues. Looked up from germline, CDR1 is DFQATT and CDR2 is SNEGSKA (reference sequence). The CDR3 spells CSAETGLGETQYF. The DNA of the CDR3 is TGCAGTGCTGAGACAGGGCTCGGCGAGACCCAGTACTTC.